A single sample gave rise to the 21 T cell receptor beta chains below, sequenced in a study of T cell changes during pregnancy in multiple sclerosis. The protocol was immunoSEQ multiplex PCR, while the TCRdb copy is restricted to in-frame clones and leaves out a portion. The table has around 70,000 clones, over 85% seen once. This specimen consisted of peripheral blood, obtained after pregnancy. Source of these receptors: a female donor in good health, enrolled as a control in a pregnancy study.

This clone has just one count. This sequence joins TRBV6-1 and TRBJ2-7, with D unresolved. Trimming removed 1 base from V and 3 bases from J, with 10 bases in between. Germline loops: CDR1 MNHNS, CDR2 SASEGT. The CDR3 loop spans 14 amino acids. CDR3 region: CASSEEVTDYEQYF. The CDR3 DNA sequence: TGTGCCAGCAGTGAAGAAGTTACTGACTACGAGCAGTACTTC.

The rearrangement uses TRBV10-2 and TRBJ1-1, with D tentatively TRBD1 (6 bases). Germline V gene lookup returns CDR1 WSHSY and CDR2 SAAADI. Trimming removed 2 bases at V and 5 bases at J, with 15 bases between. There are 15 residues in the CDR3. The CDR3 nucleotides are TGCGCCAGCAGTGAGGGGCAGGTCCAGGGGACTGAAGCTTTCTTT. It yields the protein CASSEGQVQGTEAFF.

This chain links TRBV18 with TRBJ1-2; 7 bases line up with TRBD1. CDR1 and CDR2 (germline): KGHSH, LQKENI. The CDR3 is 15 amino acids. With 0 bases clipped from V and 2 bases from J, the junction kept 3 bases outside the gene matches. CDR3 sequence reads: CASSPPETGNYGYTF. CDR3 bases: TGTGCCAGCTCACCACCCGAGACAGGGAACTATGGCTACACCTTC.

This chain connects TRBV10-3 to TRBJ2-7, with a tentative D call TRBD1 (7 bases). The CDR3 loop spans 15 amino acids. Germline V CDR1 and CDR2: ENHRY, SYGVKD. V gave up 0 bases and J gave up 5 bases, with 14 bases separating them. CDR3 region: CAISESGAGGNEQYF. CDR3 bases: TGTGCCATCAGTGAGTCCGGGGCAGGGGGGAACGAGCAGTACTTC.

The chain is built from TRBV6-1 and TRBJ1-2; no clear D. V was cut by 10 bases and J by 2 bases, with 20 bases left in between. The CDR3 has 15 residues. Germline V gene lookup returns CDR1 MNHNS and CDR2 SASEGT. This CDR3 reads CATSADRPGNYGYTF. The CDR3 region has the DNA TGTGCCACTAGCGCGGACCGCCCAGGCAACTATGGCTACACCTTC.

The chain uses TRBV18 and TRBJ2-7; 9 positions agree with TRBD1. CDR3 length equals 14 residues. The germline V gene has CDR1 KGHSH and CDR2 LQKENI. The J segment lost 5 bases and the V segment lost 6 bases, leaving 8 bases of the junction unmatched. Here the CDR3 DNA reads TGTGCCAGCTCCCCCGGACAGGGGTCGAACGAGCAGTACTTC. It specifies CASSPGQGSNEQYF.

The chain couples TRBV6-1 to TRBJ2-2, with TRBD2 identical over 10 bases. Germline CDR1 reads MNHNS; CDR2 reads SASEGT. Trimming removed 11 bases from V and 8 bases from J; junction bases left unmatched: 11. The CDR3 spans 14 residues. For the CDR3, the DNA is TGTGCCGTGCCGGGACTAGCGTTGTCTGGGGAGCTGTTTTTT. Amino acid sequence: CAVPGLALSGELFF.

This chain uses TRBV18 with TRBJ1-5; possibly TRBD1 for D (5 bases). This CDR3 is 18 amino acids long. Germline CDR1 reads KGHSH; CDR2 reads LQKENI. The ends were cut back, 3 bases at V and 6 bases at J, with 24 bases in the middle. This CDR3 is CASSPLGLVQGGFQPQHF. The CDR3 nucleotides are TGTGCCAGCTCACCGCTCGGGCTCGTTCAGGGTGGGTTTCAGCCCCAGCATTTT.

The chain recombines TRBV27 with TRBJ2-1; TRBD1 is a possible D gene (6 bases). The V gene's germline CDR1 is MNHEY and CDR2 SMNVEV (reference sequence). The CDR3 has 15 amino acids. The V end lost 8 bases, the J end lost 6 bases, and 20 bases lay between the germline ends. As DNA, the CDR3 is TGTGCCAGCCGACCTTGGAGCGGACAGAGCAATGAGCAGTTCTTC. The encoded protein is CASRPWSGQSNEQFF.

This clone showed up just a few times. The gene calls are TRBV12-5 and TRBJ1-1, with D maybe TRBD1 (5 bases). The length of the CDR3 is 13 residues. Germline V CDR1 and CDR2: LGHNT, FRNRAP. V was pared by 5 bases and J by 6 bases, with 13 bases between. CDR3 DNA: TGTGCTAGTGGTCCAGAACTGGGGCCTGAAGCTTTCTTT. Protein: CASGPELGPEAFF. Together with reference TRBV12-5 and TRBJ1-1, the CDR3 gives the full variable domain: DARVTQTPRHKVTEMGQEVTMRCQPILGHNTVFWYRQTMMQGLELLAYFRNRAPLDDSGMPKDRFSAEMPDATLATLKIQPSEPRDSAVYFCASGPELGPEAFFGQGTRLTVV.

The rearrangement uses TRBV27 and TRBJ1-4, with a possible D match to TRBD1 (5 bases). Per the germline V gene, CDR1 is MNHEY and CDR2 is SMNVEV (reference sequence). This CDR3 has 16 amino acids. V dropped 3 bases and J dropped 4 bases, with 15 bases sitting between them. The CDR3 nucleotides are TGTGCCAGCAGTTTCCTCGGGGCGGGGGATAATGAAAAACTGTTTTTT. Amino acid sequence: CASSFLGAGDNEKLFF.

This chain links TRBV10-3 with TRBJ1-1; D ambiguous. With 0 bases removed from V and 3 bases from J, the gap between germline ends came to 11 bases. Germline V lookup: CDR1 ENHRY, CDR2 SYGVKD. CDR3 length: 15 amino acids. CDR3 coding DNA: TGTGCCATCAGTGAGTCGATCGGGCGGGACACTGAAGCTTTCTTT. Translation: CAISESIGRDTEAFF.

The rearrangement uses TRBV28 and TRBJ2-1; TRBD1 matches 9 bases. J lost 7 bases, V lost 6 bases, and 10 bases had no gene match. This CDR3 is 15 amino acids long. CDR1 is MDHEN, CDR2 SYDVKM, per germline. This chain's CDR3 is CASRPRDRVGNEQFF. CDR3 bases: TGTGCCAGCAGACCCCGGGACAGGGTGGGTAATGAGCAGTTCTTC.

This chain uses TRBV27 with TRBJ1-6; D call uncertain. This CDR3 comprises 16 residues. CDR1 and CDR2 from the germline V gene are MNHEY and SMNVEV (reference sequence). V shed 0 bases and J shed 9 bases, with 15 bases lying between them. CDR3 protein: CASSLSSGSVPSPLHF. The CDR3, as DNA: TGTGCCAGCAGTTTATCCTCCGGGTCTGTTCCTTCACCCCTCCACTTT.

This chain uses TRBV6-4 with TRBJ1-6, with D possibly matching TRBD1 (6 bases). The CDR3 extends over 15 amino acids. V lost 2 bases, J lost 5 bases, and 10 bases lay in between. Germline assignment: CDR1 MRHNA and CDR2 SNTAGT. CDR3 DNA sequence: TGTGCCAGCAGTGACAGGGCAGGGGATAATTCACCCCTCCACTTT. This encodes CASSDRAGDNSPLHF.

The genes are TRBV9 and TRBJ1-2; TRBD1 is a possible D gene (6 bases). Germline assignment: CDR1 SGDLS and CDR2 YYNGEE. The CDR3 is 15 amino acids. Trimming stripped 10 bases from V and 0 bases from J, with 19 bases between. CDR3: CAVGAPEVANYGYTF. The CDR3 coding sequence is TGTGCCGTGGGGGCCCCTGAGGTAGCTAACTATGGCTACACCTTC.

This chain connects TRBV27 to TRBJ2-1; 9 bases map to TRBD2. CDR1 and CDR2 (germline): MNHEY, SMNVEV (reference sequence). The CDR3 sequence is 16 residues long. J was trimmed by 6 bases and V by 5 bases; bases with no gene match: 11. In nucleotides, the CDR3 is TGTGCCAGCAGTGCAACTAGCGGGTGGCTACCCAATGAGCAGTTCTTC. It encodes CASSATSGWLPNEQFF.

CDR3 region: CASSHSGQGANTEAFF. The CDR3 coding sequence is TGTGCCAGCAGCCATTCGGGACAGGGGGCGAACACTGAAGCTTTCTTT. The chain is built from TRBV16 and TRBJ1-1, with 12 positions matching TRBD1. The junction had 3 bases not matched to a gene; V was cut back by 3 bases and J by 1 base. The CDR3 loop spans 16 amino acids. Germline CDR1 reads KGHSY; CDR2 reads FQNENV.

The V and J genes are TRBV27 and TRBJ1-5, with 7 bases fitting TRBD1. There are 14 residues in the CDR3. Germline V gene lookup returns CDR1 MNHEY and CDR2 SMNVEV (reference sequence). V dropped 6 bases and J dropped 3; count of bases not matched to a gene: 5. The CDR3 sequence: CASRGGQFNQPQHF. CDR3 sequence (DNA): TGTGCCAGCAGGGGGGGACAGTTCAATCAGCCCCAGCATTTT.

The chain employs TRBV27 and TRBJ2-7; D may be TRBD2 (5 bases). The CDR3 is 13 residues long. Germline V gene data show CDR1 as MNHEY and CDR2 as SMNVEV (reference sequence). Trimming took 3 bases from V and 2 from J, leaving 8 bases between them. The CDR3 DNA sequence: TGTGCCAGCAGTTTTGCCGGGGCCTACGAGCAGTACTTC. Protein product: CASSFAGAYEQYF.

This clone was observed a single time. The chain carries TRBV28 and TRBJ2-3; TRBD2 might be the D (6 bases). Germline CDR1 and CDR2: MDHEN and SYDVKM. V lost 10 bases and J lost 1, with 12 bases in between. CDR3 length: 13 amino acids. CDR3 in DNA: TGTGCCAACCGGGAGAGCGGCACAGATACGCAGTATTTT. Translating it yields CANRESGTDTQYF.